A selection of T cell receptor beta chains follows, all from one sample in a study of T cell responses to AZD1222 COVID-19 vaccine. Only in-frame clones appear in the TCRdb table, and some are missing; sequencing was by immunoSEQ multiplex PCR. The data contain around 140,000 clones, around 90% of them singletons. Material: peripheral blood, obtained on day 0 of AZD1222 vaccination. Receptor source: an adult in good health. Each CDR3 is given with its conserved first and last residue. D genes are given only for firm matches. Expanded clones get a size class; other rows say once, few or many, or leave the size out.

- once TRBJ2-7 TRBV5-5 CASSLGPSSYEQYF TGTGCCAGCAGCTTGGGCCCGAGCTCCTACGAGCAGTACTTC
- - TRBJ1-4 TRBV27 CASSTRVNYEKLFF TGTGCCAGCAGTACCCGGGTCAACTATGAAAAACTGTTTTTT
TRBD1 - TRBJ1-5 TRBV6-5 CASSSTGGTGAQHF TGTGCCAGCAGCTCCACAGGGGGGACCGGCGCCCAGCATTTT
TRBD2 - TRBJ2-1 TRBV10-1 CASSEKASGWGSEQFF TGCGCCAGCAGTGAGAAGGCTAGCGGGTGGGGGAGTGAGCAGTTCTTC
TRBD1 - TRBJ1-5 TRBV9 CASSPGQGVGQPQHF TGTGCCAGCAGCCCAGGTCAGGGGGTGGGTCAGCCCCAGCATTTT
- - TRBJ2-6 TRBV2 CASSGGTVSGANVLTF TGTGCCAGCAGCGGCGGGACAGTATCTGGGGCCAACGTCCTGACTTTC
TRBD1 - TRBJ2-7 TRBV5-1 CASSLAADRGYHEQYF TGCGCCAGCAGCTTGGCCGCCGACAGGGGATATCACGAGCAGTACTTC
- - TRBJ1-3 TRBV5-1 CASSLSIATSGNTIYF TGCGCCAGCAGCTTGTCTATAGCGACCTCTGGAAACACCATATATTTT
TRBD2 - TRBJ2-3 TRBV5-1 CASSLGVAGEGYTDTQYF TGCGCCAGCAGCTTGGGGGTAGCGGGAGAGGGATACACAGATACGCAGTATTTT
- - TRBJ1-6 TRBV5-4 CASSFSGGTYNSPLHF TGTGCCAGCAGCTTCAGTGGTGGGACGTATAATTCACCCCTCCACTTT
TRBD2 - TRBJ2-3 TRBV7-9 CASSSRTSGRIGTQYF TGTGCCAGCAGTTCCCGGACTAGCGGGAGGATAGGTACGCAGTATTTT
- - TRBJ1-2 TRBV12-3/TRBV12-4 CASSLRINYGYTF TGTGCCAGCAGTTTAAGGATTAACTATGGCTACACCTTC
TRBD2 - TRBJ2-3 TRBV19 CASSGGVLQSTDTQYF TGTGCCAGTAGTGGGGGGGTGCTCCAGAGCACAGATACGCAGTATTTT
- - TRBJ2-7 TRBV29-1 CSVEKGAGGGNEQYF TGCAGCGTTGAAAAGGGGGCGGGAGGAGGCAACGAGCAGTACTTC
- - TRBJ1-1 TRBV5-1 CASSLTAENTEAFF TGCGCCAGCAGCTTGACAGCTGAAAACACTGAAGCTTTCTTT
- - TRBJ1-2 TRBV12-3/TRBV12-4 CASSFGDYGYTF TGTGCCAGCAGTTTCGGGGACTATGGCTACACCTTC
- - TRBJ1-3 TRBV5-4 CASSLFQGSGNTIYF TGTGCCAGCAGCTTGTTTCAGGGCTCTGGAAACACCATATATTTT
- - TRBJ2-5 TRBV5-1 CASTSPGGLETQYF TGCGCCAGCACCTCCCCCGGAGGGTTGGAGACCCAGTACTTC
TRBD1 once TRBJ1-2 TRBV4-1 CASSQYRGRTF TGCGCCAGCAGCCAATACAGGGGGCGTACCTTC
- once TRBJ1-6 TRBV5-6 CASSPERGDSPLHF TGTGCCAGCAGCCCGGAACGGGGAGATTCACCCCTCCACTTT
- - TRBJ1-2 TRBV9 CASSVGGTGPYGYTF TGTGCCAGCAGCGTAGGTGGCACAGGGCCTTATGGCTACACCTTC
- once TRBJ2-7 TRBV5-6 CASSRPWHRYEQYF TGTGCCAGCAGCCGGCCGTGGCACCGTTACGAGCAGTACTTC
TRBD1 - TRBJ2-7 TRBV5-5 CASSRDRSPHEQYF TGTGCCAGCAGCCGGGACAGGTCTCCCCACGAGCAGTACTTC
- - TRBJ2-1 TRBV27 CASSFLASSLEQFF TGTGCCAGCAGTTTTTTGGCTAGCTCTCTTGAGCAGTTCTTC
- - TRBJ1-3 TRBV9 CASSTLTGSHGNTIYF TGTGCCAGCAGCACCTTAACAGGGTCTCATGGAAACACCATATATTTT
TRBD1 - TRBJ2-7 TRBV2 CASSSDRGNEQYF TGTGCCAGCAGTTCAGACAGGGGCAACGAGCAGTACTTC
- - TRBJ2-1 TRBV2 CASSEFRARFF TGTGCCAGCAGTGAGTTCAGGGCAAGGTTCTTC
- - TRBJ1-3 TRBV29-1 CSAGGVSGNTIYF TGCAGCGCTGGCGGAGTCTCTGGAAACACCATATATTTT
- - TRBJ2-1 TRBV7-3 CASSLTQQGSYNEQFF TGTGCCAGCAGCTTAACCCAGCAGGGCTCCTACAATGAGCAGTTCTTC
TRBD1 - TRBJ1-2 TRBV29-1 CSVEDRGRGYGYTF TGCAGCGTTGAGGACAGGGGGCGCGGCTATGGCTACACCTTC
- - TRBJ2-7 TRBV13 CASSFGDLTYEQYF TGTGCCAGCAGCTTTGGGGACTTAACTTACGAGCAGTACTTC
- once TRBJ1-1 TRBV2 CASREGVSTEAFF TGTGCCAGCAGGGAAGGGGTGAGCACTGAAGCTTTCTTT
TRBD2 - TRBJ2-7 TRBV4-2 CASSLGLAGAGGSYEQYF TGTGCCAGCAGCCTGGGACTAGCGGGAGCGGGTGGTTCCTACGAGCAGTACTTC
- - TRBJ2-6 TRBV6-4 CASSGQGSEANVLTF TGTGCCAGCAGTGGTCAGGGCTCTGAGGCCAACGTCCTGACTTTC
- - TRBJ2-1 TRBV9 CASSVERNSLVYNEQFF TGTGCCAGCAGCGTAGAGAGGAACTCCTTGGTTTACAATGAGCAGTTCTTC
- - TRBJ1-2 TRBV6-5 CASSPRGGPYGYTF TGTGCCAGCAGTCCCCGGGGAGGGCCCTATGGCTACACCTTC